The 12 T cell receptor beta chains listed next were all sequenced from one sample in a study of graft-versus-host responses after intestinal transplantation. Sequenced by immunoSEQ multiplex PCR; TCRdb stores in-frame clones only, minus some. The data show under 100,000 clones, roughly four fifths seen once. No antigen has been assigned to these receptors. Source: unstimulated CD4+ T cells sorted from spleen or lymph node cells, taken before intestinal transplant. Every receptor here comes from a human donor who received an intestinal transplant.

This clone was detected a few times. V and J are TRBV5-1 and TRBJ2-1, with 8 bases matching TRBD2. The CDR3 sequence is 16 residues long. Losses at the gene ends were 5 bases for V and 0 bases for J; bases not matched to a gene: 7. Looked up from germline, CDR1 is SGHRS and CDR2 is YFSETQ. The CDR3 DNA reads TGCGCCAGCAGGGGGGCGGGGGGATCCTCCTACAATGAGCAGTTCTTC. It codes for CASRGAGGSSYNEQFF.

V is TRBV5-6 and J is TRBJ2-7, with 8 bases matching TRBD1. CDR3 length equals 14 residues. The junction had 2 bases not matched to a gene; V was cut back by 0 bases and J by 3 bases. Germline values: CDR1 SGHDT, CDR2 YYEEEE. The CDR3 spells CASSLEGTGYEQYF. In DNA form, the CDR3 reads TGTGCCAGCAGCTTGGAGGGGACAGGCTACGAGCAGTACTTC.

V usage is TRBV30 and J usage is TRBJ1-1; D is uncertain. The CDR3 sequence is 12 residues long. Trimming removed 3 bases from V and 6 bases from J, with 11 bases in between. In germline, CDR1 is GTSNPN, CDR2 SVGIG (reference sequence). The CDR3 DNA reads TGTGCCTGGAGCGCCGGCGGTCCTGAAGCTTTCTTT. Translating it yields CAWSAGGPEAFF.

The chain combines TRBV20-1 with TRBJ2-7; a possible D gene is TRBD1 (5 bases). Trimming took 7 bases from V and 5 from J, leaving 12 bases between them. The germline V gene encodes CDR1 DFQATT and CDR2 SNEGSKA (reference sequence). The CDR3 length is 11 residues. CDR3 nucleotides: TGCAGTGAAGGCAGGGTGGACGAGCAGTACTTC. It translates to CSEGRVDEQYF.

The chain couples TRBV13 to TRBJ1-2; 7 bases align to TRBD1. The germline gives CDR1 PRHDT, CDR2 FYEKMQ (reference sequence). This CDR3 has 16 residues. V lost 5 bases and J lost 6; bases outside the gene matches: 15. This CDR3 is CASSPYSGTVGDGYTF. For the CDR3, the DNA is TGTGCCAGCAGCCCTTACTCCGGGACAGTTGGGGATGGCTACACCTTC.

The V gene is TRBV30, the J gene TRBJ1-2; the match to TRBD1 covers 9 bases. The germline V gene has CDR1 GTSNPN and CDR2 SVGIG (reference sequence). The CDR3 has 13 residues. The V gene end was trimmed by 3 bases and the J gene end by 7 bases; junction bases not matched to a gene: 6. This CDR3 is CAWRGQGSRGYTF. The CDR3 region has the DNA TGTGCCTGGAGAGGACAGGGGTCGCGTGGCTACACCTTC.

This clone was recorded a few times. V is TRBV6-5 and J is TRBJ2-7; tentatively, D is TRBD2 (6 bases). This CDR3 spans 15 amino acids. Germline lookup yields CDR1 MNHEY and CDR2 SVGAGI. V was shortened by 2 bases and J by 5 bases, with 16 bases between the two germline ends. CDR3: CASSYGGTFRDEQYF. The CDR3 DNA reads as TGTGCCAGCAGTTACGGGGGGACCTTTAGAGACGAGCAGTACTTC.

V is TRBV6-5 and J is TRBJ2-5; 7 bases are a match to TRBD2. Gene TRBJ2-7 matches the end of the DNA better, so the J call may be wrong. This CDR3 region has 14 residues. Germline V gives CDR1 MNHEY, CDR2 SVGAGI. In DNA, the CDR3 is TGTGCCAGCAGTCTGTGGACTAGGCCGTACGAGCAGTACTTC. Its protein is CASSLWTRPYEQYF.

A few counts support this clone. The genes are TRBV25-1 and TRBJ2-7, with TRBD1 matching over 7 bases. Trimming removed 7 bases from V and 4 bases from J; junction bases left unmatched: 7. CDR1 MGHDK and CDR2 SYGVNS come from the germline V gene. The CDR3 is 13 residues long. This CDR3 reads CASTPPRGYEQYF. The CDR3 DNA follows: TGTGCCAGCACACCACCCAGGGGGTACGAGCAGTACTTC.

The CDR3 region has the DNA TGTGCCTGGAGTGTAACCGGCGCACAGGGGGAAAAACTGTTTTTT. This encodes CAWSVTGAQGEKLFF. The chain recombines TRBV30 with TRBJ1-4; the match to TRBD1 covers 7 bases. Trimming removed 0 bases from V and 8 bases from J; junction bases left unmatched: 9. Germline V gene lookup returns CDR1 GTSNPN and CDR2 SVGIG (reference sequence). CDR3 length: 15 residues.

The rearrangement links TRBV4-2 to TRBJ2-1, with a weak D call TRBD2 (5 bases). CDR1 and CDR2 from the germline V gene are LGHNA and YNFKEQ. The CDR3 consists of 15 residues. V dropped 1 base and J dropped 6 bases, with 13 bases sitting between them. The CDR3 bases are TGTGCCAGCAGCCAAGTAGAGGGAAGGGCCAATGAGCAGTTCTTC. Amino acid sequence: CASSQVEGRANEQFF.

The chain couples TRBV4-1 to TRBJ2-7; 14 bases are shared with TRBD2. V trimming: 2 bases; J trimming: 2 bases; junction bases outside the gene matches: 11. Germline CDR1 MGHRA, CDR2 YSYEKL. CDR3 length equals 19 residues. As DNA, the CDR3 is TGCGCCAGCAGCCAACCGGGGGGACTAGCGGGAGCCTCGGCCTACGAGCAGTACTTC. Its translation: CASSQPGGLAGASAYEQYF.